This TCR beta chain was observed in a study of CD8 T cells in ankylosing spondylitis. TCRdb ran MiXCR on the 5' RACE reads and lists one entry per CDR3 protein. The data show 250,000 to 400,000 distinct CDR3 sequences, with approximately 10% seen just once and roughly 9.2% held by the top ten. The CDR3 runs 13 residues. The V gene lost 4 bases and the J gene lost 2 bases, with 8 bases spanning the gap. Looked up from germline, CDR1 is SGDLS and CDR2 is YYNGEE. What was sequenced was blood, either unsorted or a sorted T cell fraction (not recorded which). J is TRBJ2-3 and V is TRBV9; D is undetermined. This clonotype was obtained from a female donor with ankylosing spondylitis or in good health (not recorded which). The CDR3 spells CASSPSITDTQYF. CDR3 coding DNA: TGTGCCAGCAGCCCGAGCATCACAGATACGCAGTATTTT.